The 27 T cell receptor beta chains below were found in one sample sequenced in a study of blood T cell repertoires in COVID-19. TCRdb's copy holds only in-frame clones and misses some; the assay was immunoSEQ multiplex PCR. Counted here are about 230,000 clones, 85% to 90% occurring once; the ten biggest clones make up approximately 10%. Sequences were obtained from peripheral blood. The receptors here all came from a man in his fifties with COVID-19, enrolled during active disease.

This chain links TRBV6-5 with TRBJ1-1; weak D call: TRBD1 (5 bases). The CDR3 is made up of 14 amino acids. V lost 6 bases and J 1 base, leaving 12 bases between the germline ends. CDR1 is MNHEY, CDR2 SVGAGI, per germline. The CDR3, as DNA: TGTGCCAGCAGATATACAAGGGGGAACACTGAAGCTTTCTTT. Protein product: CASRYTRGNTEAFF.

The chain uses TRBV6-5 and TRBJ2-2; possible D gene TRBD1, 5 bases. The CDR3 runs 13 residues. Trimming shortened V by 6 bases and J by 1 base, and 6 bases separated the two germline ends. Germline values: CDR1 MNHEY, CDR2 SVGAGI. The CDR3 spells CASRQENTGELFF. CDR3 DNA: TGTGCCAGCAGACAGGAGAACACCGGGGAGCTGTTTTTT.

V usage is TRBV30 and J usage is TRBJ2-1, with D tentatively TRBD2 (7 bases). There are 15 residues in the CDR3. V gave up 3 bases and J gave up 7 bases, with 19 bases separating them. The germline V gene encodes CDR1 GTSNPN and CDR2 SVGIG (reference sequence). CDR3 sequence reads: CAWSALGGPGNEQFF. CDR3 nucleotide sequence: TGTGCCTGGAGCGCTTTGGGGGGGCCTGGAAATGAGCAGTTCTTC. Based on the CDR3 plus reference TRBV30 and TRBJ2-1, the full variable domain is SQTIHQWPATLVQPVGSPLSLECTVEGTSNPNLYWYRQAAGRGLQLLFYSVGIGQISSEVPQNLSASRPQDRQFILSSKKLLLSDSGFYLCAWSALGGPGNEQFFGPGTRLTVL.

The rearrangement joins TRBV9 to TRBJ2-1, with TRBD1 identical over 8 bases. Germline CDR1 is SGDLS and CDR2 is YYNGEE. The ends lost 0 bases at V and 3 bases at J; junction bases unmatched: 2. This CDR3 comprises 15 residues. CDR3 region: CASSVGTGNYNEQFF. CDR3 DNA: TGTGCCAGCAGCGTAGGGACAGGGAACTACAATGAGCAGTTCTTC.

This clone was counted between two and nine times. The V call is TRBV30, the J call TRBJ1-5; D gene unclear. Trimming stripped 0 bases from V and 5 bases from J, with 5 bases between. The CDR3 totals 12 residues. Germline assignment: CDR1 GTSNPN and CDR2 SVGIG (reference sequence). The CDR3 region has the DNA TGTGCCTGGAGTGTACTAGATCAGCCCCAGCATTTT. It encodes CAWSVLDQPQHF.

The table lists this clone with a few counts. The chain combines TRBV7-3 with TRBJ2-7; 10 bases are shared with TRBD1. This CDR3 spans 15 amino acids. The germline CDR1 and CDR2 sequences are SGHTA and FQGTGA. The V gene end was trimmed by 4 bases and the J gene end by 6 bases; junction bases not matched to a gene: 9. CDR3 bases: TGTGCCAGCAGCTCGGGACAGGGGAATTTTGGCGAGCAGTACTTC. Residues: CASSSGQGNFGEQYF.

The chain combines TRBV7-2 with TRBJ1-5; 10 bases line up with TRBD1. Germline-derived CDR1 and CDR2 are SGHTA and FQGNSA. The CDR3 is 15 amino acids. The junction had 9 bases not matched to a gene; V was cut back by 5 bases and J by 8 bases. This chain's CDR3 is CASSTGTGASEPQHF. The CDR3 DNA reads TGTGCCAGCAGCACGGGGACAGGGGCCAGTGAGCCCCAGCATTTT. Based on the CDR3 plus reference TRBV7-2 and TRBJ1-5, the full variable domain is GAGVSQSPSNKVTEKGKDVELRCDPISGHTALYWYRQSLGQGLEFLIYFQGNSAPDKSGLPSDRFSAERTGGSVSTLTIQRTQQEDSAVYLCASSTGTGASEPQHFGDGTRLSIL.

As to this clone: Its ends do not fully match the called genes, so a read error is possible. This chain joins TRBV7-7 and TRBJ2-3; D unresolved. Germline CDR1 and CDR2: SSHAT and FNYEAQ (reference sequence). CDR3 size: 15 residues. CDR3 protein: CASSLSNQRTDTQYF. CDR3 nucleotide sequence: TGTGCTAGCAGCTTATCTAATCAACGCACAGATACGCAGTATTTT.

The V and J genes are TRBV27 and TRBJ2-5; possibly TRBD2 for D (5 bases). V gave up 2 bases and J gave up 7 bases, with 14 bases separating them. The V gene's germline CDR1 is MNHEY and CDR2 SMNVEV (reference sequence). This CDR3 comprises 14 residues. CDR3 loop: CASSLLAGEGTQYF. CDR3 DNA sequence: TGTGCCAGCAGTTTACTCGCGGGCGAGGGGACCCAGTACTTC.

The CDR3 loop reads CASSVVDEQYF. The CDR3 nucleotides read TGTGCCAGCAGCGTAGTCGACGAGCAGTACTTC. This chain joins TRBV9 and TRBJ2-7; D uncertain. V shed 0 bases and J shed 5 bases, with 3 bases lying between them. The V gene's germline CDR1 is SGDLS and CDR2 YYNGEE. The CDR3 runs 11 residues.

Only one count was recorded for this clone. The CDR3 sequence: CASSSSDRGYGYTF. The CDR3 DNA sequence: TGTGCCAGCAGCTCCTCCGACAGGGGCTATGGCTACACCTTC. V usage is TRBV5-4 and J usage is TRBJ1-2, with TRBD1 matching over 8 bases. The germline CDR1 and CDR2 sequences are SGHNT and YYREEE (reference sequence). Unmatched junction bases numbered 5, after V lost 3 bases and J lost 4 bases. The CDR3 runs 14 residues.

V gene TRBV6-4 combines with J gene TRBJ2-1; 10 bases fit TRBD2. CDR1 is MRHNA, CDR2 SNTAGT, per germline. V lost 2 bases, J lost 8 bases, and 6 bases stayed unmatched. The CDR3 sequence is 15 residues long. CDR3 region: CASSDRAGGPDEQFF. DNA for the CDR3: TGTGCCAGCAGTGACCGAGCGGGAGGGCCCGATGAGCAGTTCTTC.

This chain joins TRBV5-8 and TRBJ2-3, with 8 positions matching TRBD2. V trimming: 1 base; J trimming: 5 bases; junction bases outside the gene matches: 6. The length of the CDR3 is 15 residues. Germline CDR1 is SGHTS and CDR2 is YDEGEE. CDR3 DNA sequence: TGTGCCAGCAGCTTGACGGGGGGGCCTGGAGATACGCAGTATTTT. Translated: CASSLTGGPGDTQYF.

The CDR3 protein is CASSLAGGAAGTF. CDR3 DNA sequence: TGTGCCAGCAGCTTGGCGGGCGGAGCGGCGGGCACCTTC. The rearrangement uses TRBV5-4 and TRBJ1-2; D ambiguous. V was clipped by 0 bases and J by 13 bases, with 16 bases between them. Germline V gene lookup returns CDR1 SGHNT and CDR2 YYREEE (reference sequence). The CDR3 runs 13 residues.

The genes are TRBV5-8 and TRBJ1-6, with D hard to call. Per the germline V gene, CDR1 is SGHTS and CDR2 is YDEGEE. Trimming removed 7 bases at V and 9 bases at J, with 17 bases between. The CDR3 loop spans 14 amino acids. CDR3 amino acids: CASHTGGIISPLHF. The DNA for the CDR3 is TGTGCCAGCCATACGGGAGGAATCATTTCACCCCTCCACTTT.

V usage is TRBV30 and J usage is TRBJ2-7; D ambiguous. The CDR3 is 12 residues long. V was cut by 3 bases and J by 6 bases, with 12 bases left in between. Germline-derived CDR1 and CDR2 are GTSNPN and SVGIG (reference sequence). Written as DNA, the CDR3 is TGTGCCTGGAGCTACGGGTTGGGCGAGCAGTACTTC. It translates to CAWSYGLGEQYF.

The chain combines TRBV6-5 with TRBJ2-7, with a weak D call TRBD2 (5 bases). V dropped 6 bases and J dropped 5 bases, with 14 bases sitting between them. The CDR3 has 13 residues. CDR1 is MNHEY and CDR2 is SVGAGI in the germline V gene. The CDR3 sequence is CASSRRIGDEQYF. The CDR3 coding sequence is TGTGCCAGCAGCCGGAGGATAGGTGACGAGCAGTACTTC.

CDR3 nucleotides: TGTGCCTGGAGTGTACAGGGGATAGGGTACCAAGAGACCCAGTACTTC. This encodes CAWSVQGIGYQETQYF. The chain combines TRBV30 with TRBJ2-5, with 7 positions matching TRBD1. CDR1 and CDR2 from the germline V gene are GTSNPN and SVGIG (reference sequence). Germline trimming cut 0 bases from V and 0 bases from J; bases unmatched to any gene: 7. The CDR3 extends over 16 amino acids. Supplemented by reference TRBV30 and TRBJ2-5, the full variable domain reads SQTIHQWPATLVQPVGSPLSLECTVEGTSNPNLYWYRQAAGRGLQLLFYSVGIGQISSEVPQNLSASRPQDRQFILSSKKLLLSDSGFYLCAWSVQGIGYQETQYFGPGTRLLVL.

This sequence joins TRBV15 and TRBJ1-5; D is undetermined. V lost 0 bases, J lost 1 base, and 16 bases lay in between. The germline gives CDR1 LNHNV, CDR2 YYDKDF (reference sequence). The CDR3 sequence is 18 residues long. CDR3 loop: CATSRDVPMTGSNQPQHF. The CDR3 nucleotides are TGTGCCACCAGCAGAGATGTTCCGATGACTGGAAGCAATCAGCCCCAGCATTTT.

The chain is built from TRBV9 and TRBJ2-1, with TRBD2 identical over 9 bases. Germline V lookup: CDR1 SGDLS, CDR2 YYNGEE. The CDR3 has 16 amino acids. V shed 4 bases, J shed 8 bases, and the junction held 13 bases outside the gene matches. The DNA for the CDR3 is TGTGCCAGCAGCCCCCGGTTTAGCGGGAGAGGGTATGAGCAGTTCTTC. Encoded protein: CASSPRFSGRGYEQFF.

For the CDR3, the DNA is TGTGCCAGCAGCTTAATGCAGGGGGGCGTGGGGCAGCCCCAGCATTTT. This codes for CASSLMQGGVGQPQHF. The chain joins TRBV7-2 to TRBJ1-5; 7 bases fit TRBD1. J gave up 7 bases and V 2 bases, and 11 bases lay outside the gene matches. CDR1 SGHTA and CDR2 FQGNSA come from the germline V gene. The CDR3 spans 16 residues.

This rearrangement joins TRBV7-3 to TRBJ2-1; TRBD2 aligns across 9 bases. There are 16 residues in the CDR3. V dropped 5 bases and J dropped 5; count of bases not matched to a gene: 10. CDR1 and CDR2 from the germline V gene are SGHTA and FQGTGA. For the CDR3, the DNA is TGTGCCAGCAGCCCTACGACTAGCGGAACTCACAATGAGCAGTTCTTC. Its translation is CASSPTTSGTHNEQFF.

The chain combines TRBV12-3 or TRBV12-4 with TRBJ2-1; weak D call: TRBD1 (6 bases). There are 13 residues in the CDR3. V gave up 7 bases and J gave up 7 bases, with 14 bases separating them. The CDR3 sequence: CASTNGQGNEQFF. CDR3 nucleotide sequence: TGTGCCAGCACCAATGGCCAGGGGAATGAGCAGTTCTTC.

V and J are TRBV28 and TRBJ1-5, with D unresolved. The CDR3 sequence is 15 residues long. Trimming stripped 5 bases from V and 0 bases from J, with 11 bases between. Germline assignment: CDR1 MDHEN and CDR2 SYDVKM. CDR3: CASSRRENSNQPQHF. The DNA of the CDR3 is TGTGCCAGCAGTCGTCGAGAAAATAGCAATCAGCCCCAGCATTTT. Combining the CDR3 with reference TRBV28 and TRBJ1-5 gives the whole variable domain DVKVTQSSRYLVKRTGEKVFLECVQDMDHENMFWYRQDPGLGLRLIYFSYDVKMKEKGDIPEGYSVSREKKERFSLILESASTNQTSMYLCASSRRENSNQPQHFGDGTRLSIL.

The chain's CDR3 is CASSYLTESTEAFF. The CDR3 nucleotides read TGTGCCAGCAGTTACTTGACAGAAAGCACTGAAGCTTTCTTT. J is TRBJ1-1 and V is TRBV6-5; D perhaps matches TRBD1 (5 bases). Trimming cost V 1 base and J 4 bases, with 10 bases left between them. CDR3 size: 14 residues. Per germline, CDR1 MNHEY and CDR2 SVGAGI.

The V gene is TRBV18, the J gene TRBJ2-7; 9 nucleotides match TRBD1. The CDR3 extends over 13 amino acids. Germline V gene sequence: CDR1 KGHSH, CDR2 LQKENI. V dropped 8 bases and J dropped 5; count of bases not matched to a gene: 7. The CDR3 is CASARDRDDEQYF. DNA of the CDR3: TGTGCCAGCGCAAGGGACAGGGATGACGAGCAGTACTTC.

The gene calls are TRBV7-3 and TRBJ1-6; the D gene is possibly TRBD1 (6 bases). The germline V gene has CDR1 SGHTA and CDR2 FQGTGA. V shed 5 bases and J shed 10 bases, with 12 bases lying between them. The CDR3 length is 13 residues. The CDR3 region has the DNA TGTGCCAGCAGCACAGGGATTTTGTCACCCCTCCACTTT. Translation gives CASSTGILSPLHF.